This T cell receptor (beta chain) was recovered during a study of blood T cell repertoires in COVID-19. The assay was immunoSEQ multiplex PCR, and TCRdb's table has in-frame clones only and misses some. The repertoire consists of 250,000 or so clones, with about 89% occurring once and the leading ten covering about 9.3%. Participants' own reports of clinical history determined their cohort assignment. Recovered Cohort 3 donors showed two negative PCRs, clearance, or symptom resolution. V lost 2 bases, J lost 4 bases, and 7 bases stayed unmatched. This CDR3 is 15 amino acids long. Germline CDR1 SGHNT, CDR2 YENEEA.

This sequence originates from a man aged 35 to 55 who had recovered from COVID-19. Sample: PBMCs or T cells enriched from blood (not recorded which). This rearrangement joins TRBV11-3 to TRBJ2-7, with 8 bases that match TRBD2. DNA of the CDR3: TGTGCCAGCAGCTTAAATCGCGGGGGGACTTACGAGCAGTACTTC. Translation: CASSLNRGGTYEQYF.